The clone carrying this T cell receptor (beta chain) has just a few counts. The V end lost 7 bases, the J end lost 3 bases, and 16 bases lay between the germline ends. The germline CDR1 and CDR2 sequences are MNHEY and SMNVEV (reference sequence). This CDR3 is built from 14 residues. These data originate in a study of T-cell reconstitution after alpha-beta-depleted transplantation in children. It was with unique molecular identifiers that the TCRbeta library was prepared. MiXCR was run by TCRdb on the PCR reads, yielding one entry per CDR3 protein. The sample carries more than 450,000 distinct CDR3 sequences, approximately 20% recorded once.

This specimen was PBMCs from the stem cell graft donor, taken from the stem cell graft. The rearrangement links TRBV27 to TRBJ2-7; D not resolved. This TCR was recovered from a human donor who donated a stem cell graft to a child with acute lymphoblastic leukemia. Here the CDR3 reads CASIAEAGSYEQYF. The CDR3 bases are TGTGCCAGCATCGCAGAGGCAGGCAGCTACGAGCAGTACTTC.